This entry features one T cell receptor beta chain sequence. Antigen: not known. This record comes from a study of cytomegalovirus exposure and HLA in healthy donors. Per germline, CDR1 SEHNR and CDR2 FQNEAQ (reference sequence). The CDR3 sequence is 14 residues long. Trimming stripped 3 bases from V and 5 bases from J, with 8 bases between. General study findings and limits: The study designated about 160 TCR beta chains cytomegalovirus-associated.

Use of 60 Vbeta and 13 Jbeta primers characterized the PCR. Profiled with immunoSEQ multiplex PCR; TCRdb holds only in-frame clones, not every one. The sample carries roughly 120,000 clones, 76% recorded once. The source material was PBMCs. The V gene is TRBV7-9, the J gene TRBJ1-6, with a weak D call TRBD1 (5 bases). This sequence was found in a man aged 45-60 years in good health and CMV-seronegative. CDR3 sequence: CASSLGGNNSPLHF. CDR3 sequence (DNA): TGTGCCAGCAGCTTGGGGGGGAATAATTCACCCCTCCACTTT.